One sample yielded the 24 T cell receptor beta chains listed below, sequenced in a study of identical twins (dated by TCRdb to about 2016). Libraries were made using 5' RACE. Data came from an Illumina HiSeq 2000. The raw public data were reprocessed by TCRdb itself: fastp quality trimming at Q25, MiXCR clonotype calling, in-frame beta chains only. All rows with the same CDR3 protein become a single entry with the most common DNA and genes. This sample lists under 250,000 distinct CDR3 sequences; 6% to 8.5% were detected once. In total, the top ten clones hold more than 5% of the sample. The same sample was also used in a study of yellow fever vaccine responses in identical twins.

Sequenced sample: CD8+ T cells sorted from blood. The receptor source for this set is a woman aged 18-35 years in good health.

Only a few counts were recorded for this clonotype. V gene TRBV4-1 combines with J gene TRBJ2-3; D gene uncertain. CDR3 length equals 15 residues. V was trimmed by 3 bases and J by 4 bases, leaving 14 bases between them. In germline, CDR1 is MGHRA, CDR2 YSYEKL. CDR3 region: CASSHEGRAADTQYF. CDR3 nucleotide sequence: TGCGCCAGCAGCCATGAAGGTAGGGCGGCAGATACGCAGTATTTT.

This clonotype was seen only a few times. The rearrangement uses TRBV24-1 and TRBJ2-3, with D unresolved. There are 14 residues in the CDR3. V dropped 4 bases and J dropped 5 bases, with 12 bases sitting between them. Germline CDR1 KGHDR, CDR2 SFDVKD. DNA for the CDR3: TGTGCCACCAGTGACCGCTGGTCAGGAGATACGCAGTATTTT. Translated, it gives CATSDRWSGDTQYF.

This clonotype was seen a few times. The chain employs TRBV3-1 and TRBJ2-7, with D possibly called TRBD1 or TRBD2 (5 bases each). From germline, CDR1 is LGHDT and CDR2 YNNKEL (reference sequence). The CDR3 contains 15 residues. Trimming removed 10 bases at V and 0 bases at J, with 19 bases between. CDR3 DNA: TGTGCCACCGATGGCCCGGGGCCCAACTCCTACGAGCAGTACTTC. Its protein is CATDGPGPNSYEQYF.

This clonotype has a count of ten or more. The chain combines TRBV2 with TRBJ1-1; 8 nucleotides agree with TRBD1. The CDR3 has 13 amino acids. V was pared by 6 bases and J by 6 bases, with 6 bases of the junction left unmatched. CDR1 SNHLY and CDR2 FYNNEI come from the germline V gene. The CDR3 region has the DNA TGTGCCAGCAGACCGGGACAGGAGGCTGAAGCTTTCTTT. It yields the protein CASRPGQEAEAFF.

This clonotype was found many times. Relative to the germline gene, one junction end is altered; a read error may explain this. The chain joins TRBV28 to TRBJ1-1; D gene ambiguous. Germline V gene lookup returns CDR1 MDHEN and CDR2 SYDVKM. The CDR3 loop spans 13 amino acids. The CDR3 sequence: CASSRNPNTEVFF. CDR3 sequence (DNA): TGTGCCAGCAGTAGGAATCCGAACACTGAAGTTTTCTTT.

V is TRBV7-9 and J is TRBJ2-3; D call uncertain. The V gene's germline CDR1 is SEHNR and CDR2 FQNEAQ (reference sequence). V shed 5 bases and J shed 2 bases, with 20 bases lying between them. This CDR3 has 17 residues. CDR3 nucleotide sequence: TGTGCCAGCAGCCCCAGCCAGGTGAGAGGACCCACAGATACGCAGTATTTT. It yields the protein CASSPSQVRGPTDTQYF.

In this sample, this clonotype turned up a few times. This chain joins TRBV27 and TRBJ2-3; 11 bases line up with TRBD2. The J segment lost 3 bases and the V segment lost 0 bases, leaving 5 bases of the junction unmatched. This CDR3 spans 17 amino acids. In germline, CDR1 is MNHEY, CDR2 SMNVEV (reference sequence). CDR3 residues: CASSLSGTSGSTDTQYF. CDR3 nucleotide sequence: TGTGCCAGCAGTTTATCGGGAACTAGCGGGAGTACAGATACGCAGTATTTT.

Ten or more counts support this clonotype. This chain links TRBV12-3 or TRBV12-4 with TRBJ1-1; weak D call: TRBD1 (5 bases). V lost 5 bases and J 2 bases, leaving 12 bases between the germline ends. The CDR3 loop spans 14 amino acids. The CDR3 nucleotides read TGTGCCAGCAGTCCCCGTGACAGCAACACTGAAGCTTTCTTT. Amino acids: CASSPRDSNTEAFF.

The CDR3 loop is CASKVGELFF. Written as DNA, the CDR3 is TGTGCCAGCAAAGTCGGGGAGCTGTTTTTT. The chain couples TRBV2 to TRBJ2-2; D not certain. Trimming took off 7 bases at V and 7 bases at J, with 4 bases between the two ends. There are 10 residues in the CDR3. Germline V gene lookup returns CDR1 SNHLY and CDR2 FYNNEI. Based on the CDR3 plus reference TRBV2 and TRBJ2-2, the full variable domain is EPEVTQTPSHQVTQMGQEVILRCVPISNHLYFYWYRQILGQKVEFLVSFYNNEISEKSEIFDDQFSVERPDGSNFTLKIRSTKLEDSAMYFCASKVGELFFGEGSRLTVL.

This chain uses TRBV7-9 with TRBJ1-6; possible D gene TRBD1, 6 bases. The V gene lost 5 bases and the J gene lost 1 base, with 9 bases spanning the gap. The CDR3 sequence is 15 residues long. The germline V gene has CDR1 SEHNR and CDR2 FQNEAQ (reference sequence). CDR3: CASSAQGSYNSPLHF. Here the CDR3 DNA reads TGTGCCAGCAGCGCACAGGGTTCCTATAATTCACCCCTCCACTTT. Complete variable domain (other parts from reference TRBV7-9 and TRBJ1-6): DTGVSQNPRHKITKRGQNVTFRCDPISEHNRLYWYRQTLGQGPEFLTYFQNEAQLEKSRLLSDRFSAERPKGSFSTLEIQRTEQGDSAMYLCASSAQGSYNSPLHFGNGTRLTVT.

In its sample, this clonotype was seen many times. The J gene is TRBJ1-1, the V gene TRBV6-5; no reliable D call. The germline V gene has CDR1 MNHEY and CDR2 SVGAGI. V lost 3 bases and J 0 bases, leaving 8 bases between the germline ends. The CDR3 covers 14 residues. CDR3: CASSYTAMNTEAFF. The CDR3 bases are TGTGCCAGCAGTTATACAGCGATGAACACTGAAGCTTTCTTT.

This clonotype occurred a few times. This rearrangement joins TRBV14 to TRBJ1-2; D perhaps matches TRBD1 (5 bases). Per the germline V gene, CDR1 is SGHDN and CDR2 is FVKESK. Trimming pared 4 bases from V and 7 bases from J, leaving 13 bases between. There are 13 residues in the CDR3. Written as DNA, the CDR3 is TGTGCCAGCAGCCCCTTAGGGGCCGCTGGCTACACCTTC. Translating gives CASSPLGAAGYTF.

This clonotype was seen more than once but under ten times. The chain links TRBV12-3 or TRBV12-4 to TRBJ2-5; D is tentatively TRBD1 or TRBD2 (5 bases each). CDR3 size: 13 residues. V lost 4 bases to trimming and J lost 5 bases, with 11 bases between them. CDR3 sequence reads: CASSSLREETQYF. CDR3 in DNA: TGTGCCAGCAGTTCACTCAGGGAGGAGACCCAGTACTTC.

The chain has TRBV6-1 and TRBJ1-1, with TRBD1 matching 9 bases. CDR1 is MNHNS and CDR2 is SASEGT in the germline V gene. The length of the CDR3 is 14 residues. Trimming took 4 bases from V and 4 from J; bases not matched to a gene: 4. The CDR3 DNA reads TGTGCCAGCAGTGGATCGGGACAGGGCACTGAAGCTTTCTTT. It encodes CASSGSGQGTEAFF.

Only a few counts were recorded for this clonotype. The V and J genes are TRBV4-1 and TRBJ2-5, with 7 bases fitting TRBD1. The CDR3 is made up of 16 amino acids. V dropped 3 bases and J dropped 1; count of bases not matched to a gene: 8. Germline CDR1 is MGHRA and CDR2 is YSYEKL. As DNA, the CDR3 is TGCGCCAGCAGCCAGCTGGAAACAGGGGCCCAAGAGACCCAGTACTTC. Translated: CASSQLETGAQETQYF.

This clonotype was counted between two and nine times. V gene TRBV7-6 combines with J gene TRBJ1-1; a possible D gene is TRBD1 (5 bases). The CDR3 covers 14 residues. Germline V gene data show CDR1 as SGHVS and CDR2 as FNYEAQ. V lost 5 bases and J lost 0, with 10 bases in between. The CDR3 protein is CASSKDSMNTEAFF. CDR3 coding DNA: TGTGCCAGCAGCAAAGACAGCATGAACACTGAAGCTTTCTTT.

Regarding this clonotype: The junction does not match germline at one end; this may be a read error. The chain links TRBV20-1 to TRBJ1-2; D remains unclear. The CDR3 spans 15 residues. CDR1 and CDR2 from the germline V gene are DFQATT and SNEGSKA (reference sequence). CDR3 bases: TGCAGTGCTAAAGTCGACCCCGGGCCTGTCTATGGCTGCACCTTC. It codes for CSAKVDPGPVYGCTF.

This clonotype showed up just a few times. The V call is TRBV28, the J call TRBJ2-1, with a weak D call TRBD1 (6 bases). Trimming cost V 6 bases and J 4 bases, with 22 bases left between them. Looked up from germline, CDR1 is MDHEN and CDR2 is SYDVKM. The CDR3 is 17 amino acids. The chain's CDR3 is CASRLDQGQPMYNEQFF. As DNA, the CDR3 is TGTGCCAGCAGACTAGACCAGGGGCAGCCTATGTACAATGAGCAGTTCTTC.

This clonotype was seen ten or more times. This chain connects TRBV6-5 to TRBJ2-5; possibly TRBD1 or TRBD2 for D (5 bases each). From germline, CDR1 is MNHEY and CDR2 SVGAGI. The CDR3 has 14 residues. The V end was cut by 2 bases, the J end by 5 bases, with 12 bases between. The CDR3 protein is CASSYGGVGETQYF. The CDR3 region has the DNA TGTGCCAGCAGTTACGGGGGAGTGGGGGAGACCCAGTACTTC.

The chain couples TRBV4-2 to TRBJ2-2; D might be TRBD1 (6 bases). V lost 0 bases, J lost 3 bases, and 11 bases lay in between. The CDR3 runs to 16 residues. Germline V CDR1 and CDR2: LGHNA, YNFKEQ. The CDR3 loop reads CASSQDGTGYTGELFF. The CDR3, as DNA: TGTGCCAGCAGCCAAGATGGAACAGGGTACACCGGGGAGCTGTTTTTT.

This clonotype was seen ten or more times. CDR3 residues: CASSFNSQSNYGYTF. DNA for the CDR3: TGTGCCAGCAGCTTTAACAGCCAATCTAACTATGGCTACACCTTC. V and J are TRBV7-2 and TRBJ1-2, with unresolved D. Germline assignment: CDR1 SGHTA and CDR2 FQGNSA. The V end lost 3 bases, the J end lost 0 bases, and 11 bases lay between the germline ends. This CDR3 is 15 amino acids long.

Details on this clonotype: Germline is not matched at one junction end, which may reflect a read error. This chain connects TRBV11-2 to TRBJ2-1; D might be TRBD2 (6 bases). The CDR3 length is 14 residues. The germline V gene encodes CDR1 SGHAT and CDR2 FQNNGV. The CDR3 sequence: CASSFGSSHNEQIF. CDR3 DNA: TGTGCCAGCAGCTTCGGGAGTTCCCACAATGAGCAGATCTTC.

This clonotype occurred many times. The V gene is TRBV11-2, the J gene TRBJ2-1, with D tentatively TRBD2 (6 bases). This CDR3 contains 18 residues. V was pared by 4 bases and J by 9 bases, with 28 bases between. Per germline, CDR1 SGHAT and CDR2 FQNNGV. Here the CDR3 DNA reads TGTGCCAGCAGCTCCACCTCTGGGGGGAAAATGTTTCGCGGTGAGCAGTTCTTC. This translates into CASSSTSGGKMFRGEQFF.

This clonotype was recorded at least ten times. This chain connects TRBV24-1 to TRBJ2-5; no definite D call. This CDR3 spans 12 amino acids. Germline values: CDR1 KGHDR, CDR2 SFDVKD. Between the trimmed V and J ends, which lost 11 bases and 4 bases, there was a span of 13 bases. Here the CDR3 reads CAIGESGETQYF. CDR3 coding DNA: TGTGCCATCGGCGAGTCGGGAGAGACCCAGTACTTC.